These 17 T cell receptor beta chains share one sample of origin, sequenced in a study of post-analysis software for immune sequencing data. Findings and limits, study-wide: Compared with controls, patients had more of about 5 TRBV segments, including TRBV5-6, TRBV5-1 and TRBV20-1.

Each TCR beta cDNA library carried unique molecular identifiers. MiXCR, run by TCRdb on the PCR reads, gives a single entry per CDR3 protein. The table shows about 800,000 distinct CDR3 sequences, with 30% occurring only once. No antigen has been assigned to these receptors. Sequencing input: blood. Receptors originate from a girl aged 10 to 17 with multiple sclerosis.

The V gene is TRBV7-2, the J gene TRBJ2-3; no firm D call. Trimming cost V 5 bases and J 0 bases, with 12 bases left between them. CDR3 length equals 15 residues. Germline lookup yields CDR1 SGHTA and CDR2 FQGNSA. Here the CDR3 DNA reads TGTGCCAGCAGCCAACGACACCCTAGCACAGATACGCAGTATTTT. It specifies CASSQRHPSTDTQYF.

This sequence joins TRBV2 and TRBJ2-7; D is possibly TRBD2 (7 bases). Germline V gene lookup returns CDR1 SNHLY and CDR2 FYNNEI. This CDR3 is 15 amino acids long. V was cut by 8 bases and J by 2 bases, with 19 bases left in between. The CDR3 is CASRGGGGLTYEQYF. CDR3 DNA: TGTGCCAGCCGCGGAGGGGGGGGACTTACCTACGAGCAGTACTTC.

This chain connects TRBV6-6 to TRBJ2-5; the D is unclear. Trimming pared 6 bases from V and 5 bases from J, leaving 13 bases between. This CDR3 spans 13 amino acids. CDR1 is MNHNY, CDR2 SVGAGI, per germline (reference sequence). In DNA form, the CDR3 reads TGTGCCAGCAGGTCACAGACGCAGGAGACCCAGTACTTC. The encoded protein is CASRSQTQETQYF.

This clonotype was picked up a small number of times. The chain uses TRBV6-6 and TRBJ1-6; possibly TRBD1 for D (6 bases). The CDR3 is made up of 15 amino acids. Per the germline V gene, CDR1 is MNHNY and CDR2 is SVGAGI (reference sequence). Between the trimmed V and J ends, which lost 3 bases and 5 bases, there was a span of 11 bases. In DNA form, the CDR3 reads TGTGCCAGCAGTTATTTCAACAGGGATAATTCACCCCTCCACTTT. Translated, it gives CASSYFNRDNSPLHF.

The chain joins TRBV5-5 to TRBJ1-4, with D tentatively TRBD1 (6 bases). The CDR3 extends over 16 amino acids. Per the germline V gene, CDR1 is SGHKS and CDR2 is YYEKEE (reference sequence). V was pared by 3 bases and J by 4 bases, with 16 bases between. The CDR3 DNA reads TGTGCCAGCAGCTCACAGGGAGTGGTTGGTAATGAAAAACTGTTTTTT. It codes for CASSSQGVVGNEKLFF.

This clonotype was recorded a few times. The V gene is TRBV6-5, the J gene TRBJ1-2, with no clear D. The length of the CDR3 is 12 residues. The V and J ends lost 11 bases and 3 bases respectively, with 13 bases between them. The germline CDR1 and CDR2 sequences are MNHEY and SVGAGI. The CDR3 here is CASSGGYYGYTF. For the CDR3, the DNA is TGTGCCTCCTCCGGCGGATACTATGGCTACACCTTC.

This clonotype was seen many times. V is TRBV20-1 and J is TRBJ2-7; 13 bases agree with TRBD2. Germline CDR1 DFQATT, CDR2 SNEGSKA (reference sequence). CDR3 length equals 18 residues. With 6 bases clipped from V and 3 bases from J, the junction kept 17 bases outside the gene matches. The CDR3 loop is CSAPGQTSGREINYEQYF. The CDR3 nucleotides read TGCAGTGCACCCGGACAAACTAGCGGGAGGGAAATAAACTACGAGCAGTACTTC.

The gene calls are TRBV12-3 or TRBV12-4 and TRBJ1-5, with 7 bases lining up with TRBD1. V gave up 7 bases and J gave up 0 bases; unmatched junction bases: 3. CDR3 length: 14 amino acids. CDR3 nucleotides: TGTGCCAGCACCAGGACAGGTAGCAATCAGCCCCAGCATTTT. This translates into CASTRTGSNQPQHF.

The rearrangement links TRBV5-1 to TRBJ2-5; weak D call: TRBD1 (6 bases). Germline V gene sequence: CDR1 SGHRS, CDR2 YFSETQ. V lost 0 bases, J lost 2 bases, and 11 bases lay in between. The CDR3 loop spans 15 amino acids. The CDR3 DNA is TGCGCCAGCAGCTTGGTTCCGGACAGACAAGAGACCCAGTACTTC. Translated, it gives CASSLVPDRQETQYF. Full variable domain (remainder filled in from reference TRBV5-1 and TRBJ2-5): KAGVTQTPRYLIKTRGQQVTLSCSPISGHRSVSWYQQTPGQGLQFLFEYFSETQRNKGNFPGRFSGRQFSNSRSEMNVSTLELGDSALYLCASSLVPDRQETQYFGPGTRLLVL.

The rearrangement uses TRBV9 and TRBJ1-1; D possibly corresponds to TRBD1 (5 bases). The ends were cut back, 7 bases at V and 4 bases at J, with 8 bases in the middle. The CDR3 spans 11 residues. Germline lookup yields CDR1 SGDLS and CDR2 YYNGEE. Here the CDR3 DNA reads TGTGCCAGCGGGACGGGCACTGAAGCTTTCTTT. Its translation is CASGTGTEAFF.

The sample holds one count of this clonotype. The chain links TRBV18 to TRBJ2-3, with TRBD1 matching 9 bases. Germline V gene sequence: CDR1 KGHSH, CDR2 LQKENI. The CDR3 totals 15 residues. The V gene end was trimmed by 6 bases and the J gene end by 2 bases; junction bases not matched to a gene: 6. The CDR3 loop is CASSPGTGLTDTQYF. The CDR3 DNA reads TGTGCCAGCTCTCCCGGGACAGGGCTCACAGATACGCAGTATTTT.

The rearrangement joins TRBV28 to TRBJ2-1, with a weak D call TRBD1 (5 bases). There are 16 residues in the CDR3. V lost 6 bases to trimming and J lost 6 bases, with 21 bases between them. Germline-derived CDR1 and CDR2 are MDHEN and SYDVKM. CDR3 loop: CASSPPTPSGFNEQFF. In nucleotides, the CDR3 is TGTGCCAGCAGCCCCCCAACGCCTTCAGGGTTCAATGAGCAGTTCTTC.

The chain has TRBV29-1 and TRBJ1-2; weak D call: TRBD1 (6 bases). CDR1 SQVTM and CDR2 ANQGSEA come from the germline V gene. This CDR3 spans 14 amino acids. The V end was cut by 2 bases, the J end by 6 bases, with 16 bases between. The CDR3 coding sequence is TGCAGCGTTGAACCCTACCCCCGGACAGATGGCTACACCTTC. The encoded protein is CSVEPYPRTDGYTF.

The chain is built from TRBV5-1 and TRBJ1-1, with 11 bases lining up with TRBD1. This CDR3 is built from 15 residues. Germline trimming cut 4 bases from V and 4 bases from J; bases unmatched to any gene: 6. CDR1 SGHRS and CDR2 YFSETQ come from the germline V gene. CDR3 sequence: CASSGPGQGGTEAFF. CDR3 DNA: TGCGCCAGCAGCGGACCGGGACAGGGGGGCACTGAAGCTTTCTTT.

The V gene is TRBV20-1, the J gene TRBJ2-3; D could derive from TRBD1 or TRBD2 (5 bases each). Germline V gene data show CDR1 as DFQATT and CDR2 as SNEGSKA (reference sequence). Trimming took off 7 bases at V and 3 bases at J, with 14 bases between the two ends. CDR3 size: 13 residues. The CDR3 loop reads CSVQSGLTDTQYF. CDR3 nucleotide sequence: TGCAGTGTACAATCGGGGCTTACAGATACGCAGTATTTT.

The chain couples TRBV7-9 to TRBJ2-7; D may be TRBD1 (5 bases). The CDR3 runs 14 residues. Germline CDR1 reads SEHNR; CDR2 reads FQNEAQ (reference sequence). V lost 4 bases and J 2 bases, leaving 12 bases between the germline ends. CDR3 sequence reads: CASSSRQYPYEQYF. In DNA form, the CDR3 reads TGTGCCAGCAGCTCCCGACAGTACCCCTACGAGCAGTACTTC.

CDR3 coding DNA: TGTGCCATCAGTGAGCGGGATGGACCCTACGAGCAGTACTTC. This codes for CAISERDGPYEQYF. The chain is built from TRBV10-3 and TRBJ2-7; weak D call: TRBD2 (5 bases). The length of the CDR3 is 14 residues. CDR1 and CDR2 from the germline V gene are ENHRY and SYGVKD. V was shortened by 2 bases and J by 2 bases, with 10 bases between the two germline ends.